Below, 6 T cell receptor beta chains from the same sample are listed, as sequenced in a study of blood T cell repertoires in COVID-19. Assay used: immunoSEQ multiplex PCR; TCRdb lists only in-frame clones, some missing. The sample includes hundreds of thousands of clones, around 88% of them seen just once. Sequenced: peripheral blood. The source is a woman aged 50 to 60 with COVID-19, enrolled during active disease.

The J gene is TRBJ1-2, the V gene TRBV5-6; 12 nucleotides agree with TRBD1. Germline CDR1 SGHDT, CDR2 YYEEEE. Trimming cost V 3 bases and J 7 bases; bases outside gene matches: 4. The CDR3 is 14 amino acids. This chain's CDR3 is CASSSGQGARGYTF. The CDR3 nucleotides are TGTGCCAGCAGCTCGGGACAGGGGGCGCGTGGCTACACCTTC.

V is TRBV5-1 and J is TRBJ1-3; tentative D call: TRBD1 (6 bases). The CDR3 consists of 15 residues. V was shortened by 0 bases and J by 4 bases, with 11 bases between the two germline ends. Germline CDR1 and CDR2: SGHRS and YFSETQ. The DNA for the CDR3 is TGCGCCAGCAGCTTGGACAGGGCAAGGGGAAACACCATATATTTT. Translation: CASSLDRARGNTIYF.

This CDR3 reads CAISESSRRDRYPYEQYF. CDR3 coding DNA: TGTGCCATCAGTGAGTCGAGTCGACGGGACAGGTATCCCTACGAGCAGTACTTC. This sequence joins TRBV10-3 and TRBJ2-7; 8 nucleotides line up with TRBD1. Germline trimming cut 0 bases from V and 2 bases from J; bases unmatched to any gene: 12. The CDR3 sequence is 18 residues long. Looked up from germline, CDR1 is ENHRY and CDR2 is SYGVKD.

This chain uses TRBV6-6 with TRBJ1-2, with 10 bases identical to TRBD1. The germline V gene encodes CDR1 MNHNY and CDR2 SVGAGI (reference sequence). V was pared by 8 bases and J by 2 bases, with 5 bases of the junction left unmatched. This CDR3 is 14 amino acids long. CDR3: CASGRDRGNYGYTF. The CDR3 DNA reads TGTGCCAGCGGCCGGGACAGGGGAAACTATGGCTACACCTTC.

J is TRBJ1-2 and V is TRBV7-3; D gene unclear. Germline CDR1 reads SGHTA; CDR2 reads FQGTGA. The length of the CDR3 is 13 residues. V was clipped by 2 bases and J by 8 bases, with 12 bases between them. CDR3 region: CASSLGGNEGYTF. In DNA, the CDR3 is TGTGCCAGCAGCTTAGGCGGGAACGAGGGCTACACCTTC.

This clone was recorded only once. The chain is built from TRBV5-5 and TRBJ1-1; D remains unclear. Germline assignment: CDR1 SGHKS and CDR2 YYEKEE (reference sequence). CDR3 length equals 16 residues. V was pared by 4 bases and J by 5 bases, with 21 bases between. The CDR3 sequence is CASSPSEGRGGTEAFF. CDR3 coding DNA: TGTGCCAGCAGCCCCTCGGAGGGTCGTGGCGGGACTGAAGCTTTCTTT.